The rows below give T cell receptor beta chains drawn from one sample of a study of CD8 T cells in ankylosing spondylitis. TCRdb ran MiXCR on the 5' RACE reads and lists one entry per CDR3 protein. Among 130,000 or so distinct CDR3 sequences listed, 7% were seen once. The material sequenced was blood, either unsorted or a sorted T cell fraction (not recorded which). The receptors come from a male donor with ankylosing spondylitis or in good health (not recorded which). Each CDR3 is given with its conserved first and last residue. D genes are given only for firm matches. Some rows mark clone size as missing; the rest say once, few, many or name a class of expanded clone.

D,size,V,J,DNA,CDR3
TRBD2,.,TRBV2,TRBJ2-3,TGTGCCAGCAGTGTCATCCCTAGCGGGGCTAGCACAGATACGCAGTATTTT,CASSVIPSGASTDTQYF
TRBD2,many,TRBV3-1,TRBJ2-1,TGTGCCAGCAACCAACATAGCGGGAAGAGCAATGAGCAGTTCTTC,CASNQHSGKSNEQFF
.,few,TRBV10-2,TRBJ1-1,TGCGCCAGCAGGAGTGGGGTGACGGCCACTGAAGCTTTCTTT,CASRSGVTATEAFF
.,many,TRBV4-3,TRBJ2-7,TGCGCCAGCAGTTTTGGGGCCAGGTCCGAGCAGTACTTC,CASSFGARSEQYF
.,many,TRBV3-1,TRBJ2-3,TGTGCCAGCAGCCAAGACCTTTCGACTCGGAAGGCGCAGTATTTT,CASSQDLSTRKAQYF
.,many,TRBV12-3/TRBV12-4,TRBJ2-7,TGTGCCAGCACCCATCCCCGGGACGGGGGTCGAGGGGAGCAGTACTTC,CASTHPRDGGRGEQYF
.,many,TRBV27,TRBJ2-7,TGTGCCAGCAGTTTAGGCGGGCTAGTCTCCTACGAGCAGTACTTC,CASSLGGLVSYEQYF
.,few,TRBV6-5,TRBJ2-1,TGTGCCAGCAGTTACTCCGGCCGGTGGAACAATGAGCAGTTCTTC,CASSYSGRWNNEQFF
TRBD2,many,TRBV7-9,TRBJ2-7,TGTGCCAGCAGTTCTAGCGGGAGGGGATACGAGCAGTACTTC,CASSSSGRGYEQYF
.,many,TRBV20-1,TRBJ2-7,TGCAGTGCTCCGGCGGGGACCTACGAGCAGTACTTC,CSAPAGTYEQYF
TRBD1,many,TRBV7-3,TRBJ1-6,TGTGCCAGCAGCCCCGGGACAGGGTGGAATTCACCCCTCCACTTT,CASSPGTGWNSPLHF
.,.,TRBV7-3,TRBJ2-3,TGTGCCAGCAGCTTAGCGGGGAAGATCACAGATACGCAGTATTTT,CASSLAGKITDTQYF
.,many,TRBV5-1,TRBJ1-1,TGCGCCAGCAGCGATGACCGGACGGTCTCCCAGCGGGCTTTCTTT,CASSDDRTVSQRAFF
TRBD2,many,TRBV5-1,TRBJ2-1,TGCGCCAGCAGCCTAGCGGGGGATGAGCAGTTCTTC,CASSLAGDEQFF
.,many,TRBV5-1,TRBJ2-7,TGCGCCAGCAGCTCCTGGACAGCAGCCTACGAGCAGTACTTC,CASSSWTAAYEQYF
TRBD1,many,TRBV20-1,TRBJ1-6,TGCAGTGCTAGAGACCGAAGGACAGGGCTCGCTAATTCACCCCTCCACTTT,CSARDRRTGLANSPLHF
.,many,TRBV19,TRBJ2-2,TGTGCCAGTCTAGACTACGGGAACACCGGGGAGCTGTTTTTT,CASLDYGNTGELFF
TRBD2,many,TRBV20-1,TRBJ2-1,TGCAGTGCCGGACTAGCGGGGGGGCATGACAATGAGCAGTTCTTC,CSAGLAGGHDNEQFF
TRBD2,many,TRBV11-1,TRBJ2-3,TGTGCCAGCAGCTTACCCCGGACTAGCGGGAGCTCTTCATCGACGCAGTATTTT,CASSLPRTSGSSSSTQYF
.,many,TRBV12-3/TRBV12-4,TRBJ1-2,TGTGCCAGCAGTTGGACAAGGGGAAGATATGGCTACACCTTC,CASSWTRGRYGYTF
TRBD1,many,TRBV29-1,TRBJ2-7,TGCAGCGTTGGGGCAGGACAGGCCCCCTACGAGCAGTACTTC,CSVGAGQAPYEQYF
.,few,TRBV6-1,TRBJ2-7,TGTGCCAGCAGAGAGGCAGGGGGGCTACGCGAGCAGTACTTC,CASREAGGLREQYF
.,.,TRBV10-3,TRBJ1-1,TGTGCCGCATCCGTGGATGGAACTGAAGCTTTCTTT,CAASVDGTEAFF
.,many,TRBV5-1,TRBJ2-7,TGCGCCAGCAGCTTGGTAGTTCTGGGGGCGTACGAGCAGTACTTC,CASSLVVLGAYEQYF
.,.,TRBV18,TRBJ2-1,TGTGCCAGCTCACCCAGGAGGGACAGCTCCTACAATGAGCAGTTCTTC,CASSPRRDSSYNEQFF
TRBD1,many,TRBV15,TRBJ2-4,TGTGCCACCCGGTTGGCGACAGGGATTAGTAATGCCAAAAACATTCAGTACTTC,CATRLATGISNAKNIQYF
TRBD1,many,TRBV27,TRBJ2-4,TGTGCCAGCAGTCCCGGGACAGTACAAAACATTCAGTACTTC,CASSPGTVQNIQYF
TRBD1,many,TRBV4-1,TRBJ1-3,TGCGCCAGCAGCCATACAGGGGCCGGAAACACCATATATTTT,CASSHTGAGNTIYF
TRBD1,many,TRBV29-1,TRBJ1-3,TGCAGCGTGGCCTCCGGGACAGGGTCTGGAAACACCATATATTTT,CSVASGTGSGNTIYF
TRBD2,many,TRBV7-3,TRBJ2-1,TGTGCCAGCAGCTTAAGCGGTGGACTAGTCCGCAATGAGCAGTTCTTC,CASSLSGGLVRNEQFF
.,many,TRBV7-2,TRBJ2-2,TGTGCCAGCCGGCGCGGGACCGGGGAGCTGTTTTTT,CASRRGTGELFF
.,many,TRBV7-9,TRBJ2-3,TGTGCCAGCAGCCTACTCACAGCCCCCACAGATACGCAGTATTTT,CASSLLTAPTDTQYF
TRBD2,many,TRBV6-1,TRBJ2-7,TGTGCCAGCAGAGCAAGTCTAGCGGAGACCTACGAGCAGTACTTC,CASRASLAETYEQYF
.,many,TRBV9,TRBJ2-1,TGTGCCAGCAGCGTACGGGACTCGGATGAGCAGTTCTTC,CASSVRDSDEQFF
.,many,TRBV18,TRBJ2-2,TGTGCCAGCTCACCCACCCTAGGGGTTGCCAACACCGGGGAGCTGTTTTTT,CASSPTLGVANTGELFF
.,many,TRBV10-1,TRBJ1-1,TGCGCCAGCACGGGAGGGCAGATGAACACTGAAGCTTTCTTT,CASTGGQMNTEAFF
.,many,TRBV7-2,TRBJ2-1,TGTGCCAGCAGCCTCTTGGGTCAGCCGGGTGTGTTCTTC,CASSLLGQPGVFF
.,many,TRBV6-1,TRBJ2-7,TGTGCCAGCAGCAAGCCCGTTGGGTATACGGGAAAGGGCTACGAGCAGTACTTC,CASSKPVGYTGKGYEQYF
TRBD1,few,TRBV5-5,TRBJ2-2,TGTGCCAGCAGCTTCTGGGACAGGGGCGGGGAGCTGTTTTTT,CASSFWDRGGELFF
.,.,TRBV5-1,TRBJ1-2,TGCGCCAGCAGCTCTGACGGGGCTAACTATGGCTACACCTTC,CASSSDGANYGYTF
.,many,TRBV7-2,TRBJ1-1,TGTGCCAGCAGCTCTACAGGGAGTGGATACACTGAAGCTTTCTTT,CASSSTGSGYTEAFF
.,many,TRBV5-1,TRBJ1-2,TGCGCCAGCAGCAGGGAAATGACGGCTAACTATGGCTACACCTTC,CASSREMTANYGYTF
.,many,TRBV5-1,TRBJ2-5,TGCGCCAGCAGCTTGGGTAAAGGTGGGGAGACCCAGTACTTC,CASSLGKGGETQYF
.,many,TRBV20-1,TRBJ1-4,TGCAGTGCTAGTTCTCCCGTAGGAGAGAAACTGTTTTTT,CSASSPVGEKLFF
.,many,TRBV20-1,TRBJ1-3,TGCAGTGCTAGAGATTCAGTGCGCTCTGGAAACACCATATATTTT,CSARDSVRSGNTIYF
.,many,TRBV20-1,TRBJ2-3,TGCAGTGCTAGACGTTGGACTAGCACAGATACGCAGTATTTT,CSARRWTSTDTQYF
.,many,TRBV7-2,TRBJ2-3,TGTGCCAGCAGCTTTGTCGGATCCGGGAGCACAGATACGCAGTATTTT,CASSFVGSGSTDTQYF
TRBD1,many,TRBV7-2,TRBJ1-5,TGTGCCAGCAGCTTCGGGACAGAAAATCAGCCCCAGCATTTT,CASSFGTENQPQHF
TRBD2,many,TRBV3-1,TRBJ2-1,TGTGCCAGCAGCCAAGTGAGAGGAGCGGGGCCGACATTCTTC,CASSQVRGAGPTFF
TRBD2,few,TRBV5-1,TRBJ2-7,TGCGCCAGCAGCTTCGCGTTAGCGGGGGGAGCCTACGAGCAGTACTTC,CASSFALAGGAYEQYF